This entry is about one T cell receptor (beta chain). This clone has just a few counts. The antigen this receptor binds is unknown. One base away there is no much larger clone; base qualities are not given. Read against the paper, the sample's time point label means: cycle 1 day 1 (C1D1), immediately before nivolumab initiation. Relapse after autologous stem cell transplantation had occurred in all trial patients, and cohorts A, B and C were distinguished by prior brentuximab vedotin exposure. The trial cohort was composed of 55 to 65 patients with relapsed/refractory classical Hodgkin lymphoma, for whom complete response, partial response or progressive disease was recorded as best overall response. Single-agent nivolumab was administered to trial patients in the multi-cohort phase II CheckMate 205 trial. Best overall response was determined by an independent review committee according to the 2007 International Working Group response criteria. PBMCs from the trial were collected at three points: immediately before nivolumab initiation (C1D1), and during therapy at cycle 2 day 1 and cycle 4 day 1. After peripheral blood was drawn into 8 mL Vacutainer Cell Preparation Tubes, PBMCs were isolated by centrifugation and then cryopreserved.

The data stem from a study of PD-1 blockade in classical Hodgkin lymphoma (dated by TCRdb to 2018 to 2020). For the study in its entirety: Nivolumab dosing was 3 mg/kg intravenously every 2 weeks, continuing until either disease progression or unacceptable toxicity. A peripheral blood immune signature of response to PD-1 blockade in classical Hodgkin lymphoma was defined using TCR beta sequencing and CyTOF. Here is what the overall study found, with its caveats: Baseline TCR diversity was reported to be lower in newly diagnosed patients than in healthy donors and to be lower still in relapsed/refractory patients. CD4+ but not CD8+ TCR diversity rose significantly by C4D1 (p=0.0027 vs p=0.16), most apparent in complete responders (p=0.02). Only a single clinical trial cohort was studied, and what caused the repertoire differences, possibly disease activity or prior therapy, remained undefined. Diversity was lower in patients who began nivolumab less than 1 year after ASCT, so these patients were left out of later analyses to avoid confounding by immune reconstitution. Trial patients with a complete response had baseline diversity similar to that of newly diagnosed patients, while partial responders and progressors had significantly lower diversity.

The CDR3 starts with the cysteine, ends with the phenylalanine, and has 14 residues. Left in the record is the CDR3 DNA by itself, 42 bases read in frame from the first base. The junction carries 5 bases between V and J, which are trimmed by 0 bases and 0 bases respectively. CDR1 LNHNV and CDR2 YYDKDF were looked up in the germline V gene (reference sequence). The Qiagen DNeasy kit was used to extract genomic DNA both from unsorted PBMCs and from the negatively selected CD4+ and CD8+ fractions. TCR beta CDR3 regions were amplified by immunoSEQ multiplex PCR using primers annealing to V and J segments. A synthetic immune receptor repertoire was used to minimize amplification bias, and remaining bias was computationally removed after sequencing. For the original study's pipeline: Custom Python scripts were used to quantify repertoire diversity as the Shannon entropy index. The unsorted, CD4+ and CD8+ repertoires were each analyzed separately, with the exception of combined analyses, where CD4+ and CD8+ sequences were merged in silico. Clonal expansion was defined as a frequency increase of at least 2-fold after treatment compared with C1D1, and clones undetected at baseline were assigned a pseudocount of 0.5. Singleton clones were defined as clones with 0 or 1 copy at C1D1, and non-singleton clones were defined as clones with 2 or more copies. By matching protein sequences in sorted samples from the same patient, clones expanded in unsorted samples were annotated as CD4+, CD8+ or unknown. Wilcoxon tests on paired samples were used to test changes in diversity from C1D1 to C4D1. Imported from immuneACCESS, the table was reduced by TCRdb to in-frame sequences with V and J called. These copies leave out some clones; in studies compared against another copy, an unresolved V gene accounts for under half, and the cause of the remainder is not known. D and trimming come from the DNA, and the V and J calls and clone size come from that table. For this sample the table gives 15,000 or so clones, of which about 61% were detected only once. Of the sample, over 8.5% is held by the ten largest clones.

Sequenced material: peripheral blood mononuclear cells (PBMCs), taken at baseline. The sequence was obtained from a human donor with classical Hodgkin lymphoma. The sequence is built from TRBV15 and TRBJ1-1; too little of a D gene remains to name it. The nucleotide sequence is given as TGTGCCACCAGCAGAGACAGGATGAACACTGAAGCTTTCTTT. This is translated as CATSRDRMNTEAFF.